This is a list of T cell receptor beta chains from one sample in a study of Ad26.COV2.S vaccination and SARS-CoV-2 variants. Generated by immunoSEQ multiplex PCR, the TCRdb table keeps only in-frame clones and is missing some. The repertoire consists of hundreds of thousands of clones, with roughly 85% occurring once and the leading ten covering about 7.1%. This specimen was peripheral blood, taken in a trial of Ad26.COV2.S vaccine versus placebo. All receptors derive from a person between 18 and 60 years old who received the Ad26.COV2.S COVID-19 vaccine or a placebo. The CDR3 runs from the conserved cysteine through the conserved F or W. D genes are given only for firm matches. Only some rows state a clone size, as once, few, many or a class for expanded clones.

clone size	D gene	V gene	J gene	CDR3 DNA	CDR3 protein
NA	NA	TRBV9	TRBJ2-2	TGTGCCAGCAGCGTAGGGAGGGCGAACACCGGGGAGCTGTTTTTT	CASSVGRANTGELFF
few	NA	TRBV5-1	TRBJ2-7	TGCGCCAGCAGCTACGATCGACCCGGGGAGCCCAGGGCCTACGAGCAGTACTTC	CASSYDRPGEPRAYEQYF
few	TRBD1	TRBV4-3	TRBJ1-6	TGCGCCAGCAGCCGGGGGACAGGGCCTTCACCCCTCCACTTT	CASSRGTGPSPLHF
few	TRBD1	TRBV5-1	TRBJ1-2	TGCGCCAGCAGCTTACAGGGGTCGGGCTATGGCTACACCTTC	CASSLQGSGYGYTF
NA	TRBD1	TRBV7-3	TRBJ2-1	TGTGCCAGCAGCTGGGACAGGGGCGGTGAGCAGTTCTTC	CASSWDRGGEQFF
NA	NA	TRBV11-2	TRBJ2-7	TGTGCCAGCAGCTCGCACCTGACGGAGGTGGGCTCCTACGAGCAGTACTTC	CASSSHLTEVGSYEQYF
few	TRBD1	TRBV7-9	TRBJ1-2	TGTGCCAGCAGCTTAGTTCAGACAGGGACTCTGGGCTACACCTTC	CASSLVQTGTLGYTF
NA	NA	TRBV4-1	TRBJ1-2	TGCGCCAGCAGCCACCCGGGGAGGGGAGGCGGCTACACCTTC	CASSHPGRGGGYTF
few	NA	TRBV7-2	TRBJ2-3	TGTGCCAGCAGCTTAGTTGGGGGGGCCACAGATACGCAGTATTTT	CASSLVGGATDTQYF
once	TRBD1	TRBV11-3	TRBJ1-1	TGTGCCAGCAGCTTAGGGCAGGGGGACGGGGACACTGAAGCTTTCTTT	CASSLGQGDGDTEAFF
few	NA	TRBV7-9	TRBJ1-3	TGTGCCAGCAGCTCGGGTCCCTCTGGAAACACCATATATTTT	CASSSGPSGNTIYF
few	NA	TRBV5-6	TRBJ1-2	TGTGCCAGCAGCTCACGAGGGGCGTATGGCTACACCTTC	CASSSRGAYGYTF
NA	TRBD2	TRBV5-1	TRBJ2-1	TGCGCCAGCAGCACCCGACTAGCGGGAGGGCCTGGTAATGAGCAGTTCTTC	CASSTRLAGGPGNEQFF
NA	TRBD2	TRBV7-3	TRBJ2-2	TGTGCCACCGGGGGGACTCTCAACACCGGGGAGCTGTTTTTT	CATGGTLNTGELFF
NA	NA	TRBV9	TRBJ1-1	TGTGCCAGCAGCGTAGTTTTTCGGCCGGTGACTGAAGCTTTCTTT	CASSVVFRPVTEAFF
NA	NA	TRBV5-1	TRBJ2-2	TGCGCCAGCAGCGTAACACAGGGCCCCGGGGAGCTGTTTTTT	CASSVTQGPGELFF
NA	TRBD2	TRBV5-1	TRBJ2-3	TGCGCCAGCAGCTTGGGACTAGCGGGACCCACAGATACGCAGTATTTT	CASSLGLAGPTDTQYF
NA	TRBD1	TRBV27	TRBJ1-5	TGTGCCAGCAGTCCCTTCCCGGGACAGTCTTATAGCAATCAGCCCCAGCATTTT	CASSPFPGQSYSNQPQHF
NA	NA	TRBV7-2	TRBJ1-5	TGTGCCAGCAGCATGAACAGGGATCAGCCCCAGCATTTT	CASSMNRDQPQHF
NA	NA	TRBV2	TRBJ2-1	TGTGCCAGCAGTATTCAGGGGCACAATGAGCAGTTCTTC	CASSIQGHNEQFF
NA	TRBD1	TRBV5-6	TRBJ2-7	TGTGCCAGCAGCTTGGTGACAGGGGGGACCTACGAGCAGTACTTC	CASSLVTGGTYEQYF
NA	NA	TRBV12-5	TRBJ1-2	TGTGCTAGTGGTTTGGGGACCGGCCGGGGCTACACCTTC	CASGLGTGRGYTF